The 29 T cell receptor beta chains reported below all come from one sample, sequenced in a study of Graves' ophthalmopathy and Graves' hyperthyroidism. The study amplified TCR beta CDR3 regions using RNA transcripts. The workflow started with a first-round RT-PCR run with HTBI primers and then moved on to a second-round multiplex PCR. TCRdb reanalysed the multiplex PCR reads using MiXCR and keeps one entry per CDR3 protein. In the table there are about 700,000 distinct CDR3 sequences, around 40% of which are singletons. The specimen was peripheral blood. These receptors came from an adult man with Graves' ophthalmopathy.

This clonotype was seen more than once but under ten times. The rearrangement links TRBV2 to TRBJ2-2; D may match TRBD1 or TRBD2 (5 bases each). The CDR3 consists of 15 residues. V lost 8 bases, J lost 8 bases, and 21 bases lay in between. CDR1 is SNHLY and CDR2 is FYNNEI in the germline V gene. CDR3 coding DNA: TGTGCCAGCGGTGGGGGAGTCGGGATATTTGGGGAGCTGTTTTTT. Translating gives CASGGGVGIFGELFF.

This clonotype was detected a few times. This sequence joins TRBV2 and TRBJ2-5; 9 nucleotides agree with TRBD1. Germline values: CDR1 SNHLY, CDR2 FYNNEI. The CDR3 sequence is 14 residues long. Unmatched junction bases numbered 10, after V lost 10 bases and J lost 4 bases. In nucleotides, the CDR3 is TGTGCCACAAAACAGGGGGCTGGGGGAGAGACCCAGTACTTC. This gives the protein CATKQGAGGETQYF.

This clonotype has a handful of counts. CDR3 residues: CASSLGIQGSAYEQYF. The CDR3 DNA reads TGCGCCAGCAGCTTGGGTATTCAGGGGTCCGCCTACGAGCAGTACTTC. The rearrangement joins TRBV5-1 to TRBJ2-7, with D perhaps matching TRBD1 (6 bases). The germline V and J ends were trimmed by 0 bases and 2 bases, with 15 bases remaining between them. Germline V gene lookup returns CDR1 SGHRS and CDR2 YFSETQ. The CDR3 length is 16 residues.

This clonotype was detected many times. This chain uses TRBV20-1 with TRBJ2-5, with TRBD1 identical over 8 bases. CDR3 length equals 13 residues. Trimming cost V 5 bases and J 2 bases; bases outside gene matches: 4. Looked up from germline, CDR1 is DFQATT and CDR2 is SNEGSKA (reference sequence). The DNA for the CDR3 is TGCAGTGCTGGTGGACAGGGACAAGAGACCCAGTACTTC. Protein product: CSAGGQGQETQYF.

This clonotype was picked up many times. The CDR3 DNA is TGCAGCGTTCGGCCCAAAATCTCAGTCCTGGCTGGCTACACCTTC. It codes for CSVRPKISVLAGYTF. The chain is built from TRBV29-1 and TRBJ1-2; D ambiguous. The CDR3 contains 15 residues. CDR1 and CDR2 from the germline V gene are SQVTM and ANQGSEA. V lost 5 bases to trimming and J lost 7 bases, with 23 bases between them.

Worth noting for this clonotype: Since a much larger clone is just one base distant, this may be a read error. The chain couples TRBV11-2 to TRBJ2-2; D is possibly TRBD2 (6 bases). The V gene lost 5 bases and the J gene lost 3 bases, with 13 bases spanning the gap. Germline CDR1 SGHAT, CDR2 FQNNGV. The CDR3 consists of 15 residues. This CDR3 reads CASSKRTNDTGELFF. In DNA form, the CDR3 reads TGTGCCAGCAGCAAACGGACTAACGACACCGGGGAGCTGTTTTTT.

The CDR3 DNA is TGTGCCAGCAGCGTTGGTGTTGTGGGGATGGCTGGGGCCAACGTCCTGACTTTC. It specifies CASSVGVVGMAGANVLTF. The chain couples TRBV9 to TRBJ2-6, with D hard to call. The germline V gene has CDR1 SGDLS and CDR2 YYNGEE. The CDR3 contains 18 residues. The V end lost 2 bases, the J end lost 2 bases, and 17 bases lay between the germline ends.

Turning to this clonotype: This may be a read error: a much more frequent sequence differs by one nucleotide. The rearrangement joins TRBV5-4 to TRBJ2-7; 7 bases map to TRBD1. Trimming at V came to 3 bases and at J to 0 bases, leaving 3 bases not matched to a gene. CDR3 length: 14 residues. Germline V gives CDR1 SGHNT, CDR2 YYREEE (reference sequence). The CDR3 DNA is TGTGCCAGCAGCTCCGGGGACAGCTCCTACGAGCAGTACTTC. Protein product: CASSSGDSSYEQYF.

V is TRBV7-3 and J is TRBJ2-5, with no clear D. The V gene's germline CDR1 is SGHTA and CDR2 FQGTGA. The CDR3 has 14 amino acids. V gave up 2 bases and J gave up 0 bases, with 7 bases separating them. This chain's CDR3 is CASSLQPNQETQYF. CDR3 DNA: TGTGCCAGCAGCTTACAACCAAACCAAGAGACCCAGTACTTC. Full variable domain (missing parts from reference TRBV7-3 and TRBJ2-5): GAGVSQTPSNKVTEKGKYVELRCDPISGHTALYWYRQSLGQGPEFLIYFQGTGAADDSGLPNDRFFAVRPEGSVSTLKIQRTERGDSAVYLCASSLQPNQETQYFGPGTRLLVL.

The rearrangement links TRBV10-3 to TRBJ1-2; maybe TRBD1 (5 bases). The length of the CDR3 is 17 residues. Deletions cut 10 bases from V and 5 bases from J, with 29 bases between. Germline V lookup: CDR1 ENHRY, CDR2 SYGVKD. In DNA, the CDR3 is TGTGCCACAGAAGCCGGGGCCAACGTCAACGGGGTGTATGGCTACACCTTC. It encodes CATEAGANVNGVYGYTF.

V usage is TRBV25-1 and J usage is TRBJ1-1, with 10 positions matching TRBD1. The junction had 7 bases not matched to a gene; V was cut back by 6 bases and J by 0 bases. CDR1 is MGHDK and CDR2 is SYGVNS in the germline V gene. This CDR3 is built from 16 residues. CDR3 protein: CASSHRQGALNTEAFF. For the CDR3, the DNA is TGTGCCAGCAGCCACCGACAGGGGGCGTTGAACACTGAAGCTTTCTTT. The whole variable domain, filled in from reference TRBV25-1 and TRBJ1-1, reads EADIYQTPRYLVIGTGKKITLECSQTMGHDKMYWYQQDPGMELHLIHYSYGVNSTEKGDLSSESTVSRIRTEHFPLTLESARPSHTSQYLCASSHRQGALNTEAFFGQGTRLTVV.

Concerning this clonotype itself: This may come from a read error, since a much larger clone is one base off. This rearrangement joins TRBV11-2 to TRBJ1-1, with D perhaps TRBD1 (5 bases). The CDR3 is 14 amino acids. Germline loops: CDR1 SGHAT, CDR2 FQNNGV. The CDR3 bases are TGTGCCGGCAGCTTAGAGGGGCAGTACACTGAAGCTTTCTTT. Protein: CAGSLEGQYTEAFF. Full variable domain (rest looked up from reference TRBV11-2 and TRBJ1-1): EAGVAQSPRYKIIEKRQSVAFWCNPISGHATLYWYQQILGQGPKLLIQFQNNGVVDDSQLPKDRFSAERLKGVDSTLKIQPAKLEDSAVYLCAGSLEGQYTEAFFGQGTRLTVV.

Only a few counts were recorded for this clonotype. V gene TRBV7-9 combines with J gene TRBJ1-1, with D possibly matching TRBD1 (5 bases). Germline V lookup: CDR1 SEHNR, CDR2 FQNEAQ (reference sequence). V was shortened by 1 base and J by 3 bases, with 18 bases between the two germline ends. The CDR3 loop spans 17 amino acids. The CDR3, as DNA: TGTGCCAGCAGCTTAGGTCGCTGGCGGGGGTCGGACACTGAAGCTTTCTTT. Translation gives CASSLGRWRGSDTEAFF.

The CDR3 loop reads CASSVAGQGMFEQYF. The CDR3 DNA reads TGTGCCAGCAGCGTTGCGGGACAGGGTATGTTCGAGCAGTACTTC. The gene calls are TRBV7-9 and TRBJ2-7; 9 positions agree with TRBD1. The CDR3 is 15 amino acids. J lost 6 bases, V lost 5 bases, and 11 bases had no gene match. Germline V lookup: CDR1 SEHNR, CDR2 FQNEAQ (reference sequence).

The chain recombines TRBV15 with TRBJ2-7; 7 positions agree with TRBD2. Trimming at V came to 1 base and at J to 6 bases, leaving 3 bases not matched to a gene. The germline gives CDR1 LNHNV, CDR2 YYDKDF (reference sequence). This CDR3 contains 13 residues. CDR3 DNA sequence: TGTGCCACCAGCAGAGTTCGCGGGAGCGAGCAGTACTTC. Translated, it gives CATSRVRGSEQYF.

This clonotype was recorded at least ten times. The chain employs TRBV29-1 and TRBJ2-7, with D possibly being TRBD2 (5 bases). V was pared by 6 bases and J by 2 bases, with 8 bases between. The CDR3 covers 11 residues. The germline V gene encodes CDR1 SQVTM and CDR2 ANQGSEA. CDR3 nucleotides: TGCAGCGTGACCGGGGCCTACGAGCAGTACTTC. Translating gives CSVTGAYEQYF.

Many counts were recorded for this clonotype. This sequence joins TRBV11-2 and TRBJ2-6; D gene ambiguous. Germline V gene data show CDR1 as SGHAT and CDR2 as FQNNGV. V shed 1 base and J shed 4 bases, with 8 bases lying between them. This CDR3 comprises 15 residues. Written as DNA, the CDR3 is TGTGCCAGCAGCTTAGTAGGTTCAGGGGCCAACGTCCTGACTTTC. It specifies CASSLVGSGANVLTF.

This clonotype was detected only once. The J gene is TRBJ1-1, the V gene TRBV10-3; 9 nucleotides align to TRBD1. The CDR3 totals 15 residues. Germline assignment: CDR1 ENHRY and CDR2 SYGVKD. After removal of 2 bases from V and 4 bases from J, the junction contained 5 bases not matched to a gene. CDR3 DNA: TGTGCCATCAGTGAGCCATGGACAGGGGCCACTGAAGCTTTCTTT. As protein: CAISEPWTGATEAFF.

Only a few counts were recorded for this clonotype. The CDR3: CSASRSGKGQYF. CDR3 coding DNA: TGCAGTGCTAGTAGGTCAGGGAAAGGGCAGTACTTC. The rearrangement links TRBV20-1 to TRBJ2-7, with TRBD1 as a possible D gene (5 bases). This CDR3 is 12 amino acids long. The ends were cut back, 3 bases at V and 9 bases at J, with 15 bases in the middle. Per the germline V gene, CDR1 is DFQATT and CDR2 is SNEGSKA (reference sequence).

This chain joins TRBV19 and TRBJ1-1; possibly TRBD1 for D (5 bases). In germline, CDR1 is LNHDA, CDR2 SQIVND (reference sequence). The CDR3 totals 16 residues. V was cut by 2 bases and J by 4 bases, with 17 bases left in between. CDR3 amino acids: CASSITPPGGGTEAFF. CDR3 coding DNA: TGTGCCAGTAGTATAACCCCGCCGGGGGGGGGCACTGAAGCTTTCTTT.

A few counts support this clonotype. The chain couples TRBV5-5 to TRBJ2-7, with a weak D call TRBD1 (5 bases). This CDR3 has 13 residues. Per the germline V gene, CDR1 is SGHKS and CDR2 is YYEKEE (reference sequence). V lost 5 bases and J lost 3, with 12 bases in between. The CDR3 DNA follows: TGTGCCAGCAGAGGGGAATTACGCTACGAGCAGTACTTC. This encodes CASRGELRYEQYF.

The chain has TRBV19 and TRBJ2-5; possible D gene TRBD1, 6 bases. The CDR3 totals 18 residues. With 3 bases removed from V and 1 base from J, the gap between germline ends came to 21 bases. Germline V gene lookup returns CDR1 LNHDA and CDR2 SQIVND (reference sequence). DNA of the CDR3: TGTGCCAGTAGTATCAATAGCCGAGGGGGAGTCGGCCAAGAGACCCAGTACTTC. Amino acids: CASSINSRGGVGQETQYF.

Note on this clonotype: One junction end does not reproduce the germline sequence, and a read error may be involved. V is TRBV19 and J is TRBJ1-6; unclear D gene. This CDR3 is built from 15 residues. CDR1 and CDR2 from the germline V gene are LNHDA and SQIVND (reference sequence). The DNA of the CDR3 is TGTGCCAGTAGTATCGGAAGCCGAGGTTATTCACCCCTCCGCTTT. The encoded protein is CASSIGSRGYSPLRF.

V usage is TRBV25-1 and J usage is TRBJ2-2, with unresolved D. CDR3 size: 13 residues. Germline V gene sequence: CDR1 MGHDK, CDR2 SYGVNS. Trimming took 3 bases from V and 5 from J, leaving 7 bases between them. Here the CDR3 reads CASSDLRTGELFF. The CDR3 DNA is TGTGCCAGCAGTGACCTTAGGACCGGGGAGCTGTTTTTT.

The table lists this clonotype with many counts. J is TRBJ1-1 and V is TRBV19; D might be TRBD1 (6 bases). The germline V gene has CDR1 LNHDA and CDR2 SQIVND (reference sequence). The CDR3 sequence is 13 residues long. Deletions cut 10 bases from V and 7 bases from J, with 19 bases between. CDR3 sequence reads: CATAPGVGLEAFF. As DNA, the CDR3 is TGTGCCACAGCGCCAGGGGTGGGCCTTGAAGCTTTCTTT.

There are a few counts of this clonotype. The chain has TRBV10-3 and TRBJ2-2; TRBD1 aligns across 9 bases. CDR1 and CDR2 from the germline V gene are ENHRY and SYGVKD. The CDR3 has 18 residues. V dropped 6 bases and J dropped 4; count of bases not matched to a gene: 15. CDR3 residues: CAIRPRTGTGITTGELFF. The CDR3 DNA sequence: TGTGCCATCAGGCCCAGGACCGGGACAGGGATTACCACCGGGGAGCTGTTTTTT.

The chain employs TRBV4-2 and TRBJ2-7, with a weak D call TRBD1 (6 bases). V gave up 4 bases and J gave up 2 bases, with 9 bases separating them. CDR3 size: 13 residues. Germline CDR1 reads LGHNA; CDR2 reads YNFKEQ. The CDR3 here is CASSRDNAYEQYF. Written as DNA, the CDR3 is TGTGCCAGCAGCCGGGACAATGCCTACGAGCAGTACTTC.

This clonotype was detected a few times. The chain couples TRBV7-6 to TRBJ1-6; D gene unclear. The CDR3 covers 14 residues. The V and J ends lost 3 bases and 6 bases respectively, with 9 bases between them. Looked up from germline, CDR1 is SGHVS and CDR2 is FNYEAQ. CDR3 nucleotide sequence: TGTGCCAGCAGCTTCGGTCCTGGTAATTCACCCCTCCACTTT. It codes for CASSFGPGNSPLHF. The whole variable domain, filled in from reference TRBV7-6 and TRBJ1-6, reads GAGVSQSPRYKVTKRGQDVALRCDPISGHVSLYWYRQALGQGPEFLTYFNYEAQQDKSGLPNDRFSAERPEGSISTLTIQRTEQRDSAMYRCASSFGPGNSPLHFGNGTRLTVT.

J is TRBJ1-6 and V is TRBV7-9; D is ambiguous. V gave up 5 bases and J gave up 0 bases, with 11 bases separating them. The CDR3 length is 16 residues. Germline CDR1 reads SEHNR; CDR2 reads FQNEAQ (reference sequence). The CDR3 sequence: CASSIHGYSYNSPLHF. The CDR3 DNA is TGTGCCAGCAGCATCCACGGCTACTCCTATAATTCACCCCTCCACTTT.